A single sample gave rise to the 31 T cell receptor beta chains below, sequenced in a study of human T cells and chemical hapten exposure. It was from unfractionated whole blood that total RNA was extracted. From the 5' RACE reads, TCRdb called clonotypes with MiXCR, one entry per CDR3 protein. The sample has 110,000 or so distinct CDR3 sequences, more than 15% seen once. The receptors were sampled from a human donor in good health.

V is TRBV20-1 and J is TRBJ2-5; 10 bases agree with TRBD1. V gave up 6 bases and J gave up 3 bases; unmatched junction bases: 7. The CDR3 contains 14 residues. The germline V gene has CDR1 DFQATT and CDR2 SNEGSKA (reference sequence). CDR3 sequence (DNA): TGCAGTGCCGAAGCCGGACAGGGGGAAGAGACCCAGTACTTC. This translates into CSAEAGQGEETQYF.

Here the CDR3 DNA reads TGTGCCACCAGTGGTGTCGGGGGCGACGAGCAGTACTTC. Protein sequence: CATSGVGGDEQYF. V is TRBV24-1 and J is TRBJ2-7, with D possibly called TRBD1 or TRBD2 (6 bases each). This CDR3 has 13 amino acids. Germline V lookup: CDR1 KGHDR, CDR2 SFDVKD. V lost 5 bases to trimming and J lost 5 bases, with 12 bases between them.

The V call is TRBV23-1, the J call TRBJ2-5; D is unresolved. TRBV23-1 belongs to the ORF category, with a function that is uncertain. Trimming removed 0 bases from V and 5 bases from J, with 22 bases in between. The CDR3 length is 18 residues. The CDR3 protein is CASSQSESKRAPKETQYF. The DNA of the CDR3 is TGCGCCAGCAGTCAATCGGAGAGTAAAAGGGCCCCGAAGGAGACCCAGTACTTC.

The gene calls are TRBV7-9 and TRBJ2-7; D uncertain. The CDR3 has 11 residues. Trimming shortened V by 2 bases and J by 5 bases, and 4 bases separated the two germline ends. In germline, CDR1 is SEHNR, CDR2 FQNEAQ (reference sequence). CDR3 nucleotide sequence: TGTGCCAGCAGCTTACAAGACGAGCAGTACTTC. This codes for CASSLQDEQYF.

The rearrangement uses TRBV20-1 and TRBJ2-7; 10 nucleotides align to TRBD2. This CDR3 is 15 amino acids long. The V segment lost 1 base and the J segment 7 bases; nucleotides outside the gene matches: 10. Germline V gives CDR1 DFQATT, CDR2 SNEGSKA (reference sequence). CDR3 sequence reads: CSARAYLAGGPEQYF. CDR3 coding DNA: TGCAGTGCTAGAGCCTACTTAGCGGGAGGTCCAGAGCAGTACTTC.

This clonotype showed up many times. The chain couples TRBV12-3 or TRBV12-4 to TRBJ2-3; possibly TRBD1 or TRBD2 for D (6 bases each). This CDR3 contains 15 residues. Trimming shortened V by 2 bases and J by 4 bases, and 13 bases separated the two germline ends. CDR3 coding DNA: TGTGCCAGCAGTTTACTGACTAGGGGGGCAGATACGCAGTATTTT. Amino acids: CASSLLTRGADTQYF.

This clonotype showed up just a few times. The V gene is TRBV10-1, the J gene TRBJ2-3, with 7 bases identical to TRBD2. The germline V gene encodes CDR1 WNHNN and CDR2 SYGVQD (reference sequence). V trimming: 3 bases; J trimming: 4 bases; junction bases outside the gene matches: 7. The CDR3 is 15 amino acids. This chain's CDR3 is CASSEGRAGADTQYF. CDR3 bases: TGCGCCAGCAGTGAAGGGAGGGCCGGGGCAGATACGCAGTATTTT.

This clonotype came up a few times. The chain joins TRBV7-9 to TRBJ2-3; no firm D call. The CDR3 contains 14 residues. CDR1 is SEHNR, CDR2 FQNEAQ, per germline (reference sequence). V was pared by 2 bases and J by 5 bases, with 11 bases between. The CDR3 nucleotides are TGTGCCAGCAGCTTAAATTTACTCGGAGATACGCAGTATTTT. Residues: CASSLNLLGDTQYF.

This clonotype came up a few times. The chain couples TRBV10-1 to TRBJ2-5; D not resolved. V lost 3 bases, J lost 0 bases, and 5 bases lay in between. CDR1 is WNHNN, CDR2 SYGVQD, per germline (reference sequence). This CDR3 has 13 amino acids. The CDR3: CASSDGDQETQYF. The DNA of the CDR3 is TGCGCCAGCAGTGACGGTGACCAAGAGACCCAGTACTTC.

This clonotype was seen more than once but under ten times. The chain uses TRBV6-1 and TRBJ2-3; D remains ambiguous. Germline assignment: CDR1 MNHNS and CDR2 SASEGT. V gave up 1 base and J gave up 5 bases, with 1 base separating them. This CDR3 spans 11 amino acids. The CDR3 loop is CASSEVDTQYF. The DNA of the CDR3 is TGTGCCAGCAGTGAAGTAGATACGCAGTATTTT.

The CDR3 DNA sequence: TGTGCCAGCTCCCCGCAGGGACTGAACTCCTACAATGAGCAGTTCTTC. It encodes CASSPQGLNSYNEQFF. The chain recombines TRBV18 with TRBJ2-1, with a weak D call TRBD2 (6 bases). This CDR3 is built from 16 residues. CDR1 is KGHSH, CDR2 LQKENI, per germline. V shed 6 bases and J shed 0 bases, with 15 bases lying between them.

The CDR3 protein is CASSPGLRTQYF. In DNA, the CDR3 is TGTGCCAGCAGTCCCGGCCTACGGACCCAGTACTTC. V usage is TRBV28 and J usage is TRBJ2-5, with D hard to call. The V gene lost 5 bases and the J gene lost 7 bases, with 11 bases spanning the gap. The V gene's germline CDR1 is MDHEN and CDR2 SYDVKM. There are 12 residues in the CDR3.

There are a few counts of this clonotype. V gene TRBV27 combines with J gene TRBJ1-2, with TRBD1 identical over 12 bases. This CDR3 spans 14 amino acids. CDR1 is MNHEY and CDR2 is SMNVEV in the germline V gene (reference sequence). The trim removed 2 bases at V and 8 bases at J, leaving 3 bases unmatched. CDR3 residues: CASSLGGTGGGYTF. CDR3 sequence (DNA): TGTGCCAGCAGTTTAGGCGGGACAGGGGGCGGCTACACCTTC.

This clonotype was detected a few times. Here the CDR3 reads CSVPDRGTEAFF. The CDR3 DNA reads TGCAGCGTACCGGACAGGGGAACTGAAGCTTTCTTT. The gene calls are TRBV29-1 and TRBJ1-1, with 9 nucleotides matching TRBD1. The CDR3 length is 12 residues. Trimming cost V 6 bases and J 5 bases; bases outside gene matches: 4. The germline V gene encodes CDR1 SQVTM and CDR2 ANQGSEA.

The chain employs TRBV11-2 and TRBJ2-1; 10 bases fit TRBD1. The germline V gene encodes CDR1 SGHAT and CDR2 FQNNGV. CDR3 length: 18 residues. V was clipped by 0 bases and J by 2 bases; unmatched bases: 7. The chain's CDR3 is CASSLEYSDRGPYNEQFF. The CDR3 coding sequence is TGTGCCAGCAGCTTAGAGTACTCCGACAGGGGGCCCTACAATGAGCAGTTCTTC.

This clonotype came up many times. The V gene is TRBV3-1, the J gene TRBJ2-7; 9 positions agree with TRBD1. CDR1 and CDR2 from the germline V gene are LGHDT and YNNKEL (reference sequence). The CDR3 is made up of 14 amino acids. Unmatched junction bases numbered 2, after V lost 2 bases and J lost 3 bases. The CDR3 here is CASSQPGQGYEQYF. CDR3 nucleotides: TGTGCCAGCAGCCAACCGGGACAGGGCTACGAGCAGTACTTC.

The genes are TRBV5-4 and TRBJ1-6; D possibly corresponds to TRBD1 (5 bases). This CDR3 contains 15 residues. Germline CDR1 is SGHNT and CDR2 is YYREEE (reference sequence). V was shortened by 3 bases and J by 6 bases, with 13 bases between the two germline ends. The chain's CDR3 is CASSWGELGNSPLHF. The CDR3 DNA sequence: TGTGCCAGCAGCTGGGGGGAGTTGGGTAATTCACCCCTCCACTTT.

J is TRBJ2-3 and V is TRBV20-1; D is unclear. CDR3 length equals 15 residues. Trimming stripped 7 bases from V and 0 bases from J, with 17 bases between. The V gene's germline CDR1 is DFQATT and CDR2 SNEGSKA (reference sequence). CDR3 sequence: CSGNRPGLSTDTQYF. Written as DNA, the CDR3 is TGCAGTGGTAACCGGCCGGGCCTCAGCACAGATACGCAGTATTTT.

The chain links TRBV9 to TRBJ1-3, with unresolved D. CDR3 length: 15 amino acids. Germline CDR1 and CDR2: SGDLS and YYNGEE. V lost 0 bases to trimming and J lost 2 bases, with 9 bases between them. The CDR3: CASSVEGVPGNTIYF. Written as DNA, the CDR3 is TGTGCCAGCAGCGTAGAGGGAGTTCCTGGAAACACCATATATTTT.

The J gene is TRBJ2-7, the V gene TRBV10-2; D may be TRBD1 (5 bases). The V end was cut by 9 bases, the J end by 5 bases, with 14 bases between. Germline values: CDR1 WSHSY, CDR2 SAAADI. The CDR3 loop spans 12 amino acids. The CDR3 loop is CASAGMRDEQYF. The CDR3 coding sequence is TGCGCCAGTGCAGGGATGAGAGACGAGCAGTACTTC.

The chain combines TRBV24-1 with TRBJ2-2, with 7 bases aligning to TRBD2. The CDR3 length is 15 residues. Germline values: CDR1 KGHDR, CDR2 SFDVKD. After removal of 8 bases from V and 5 bases from J, the junction contained 10 bases not matched to a gene. The CDR3 sequence: CATTSGRGATGELFF. The CDR3 coding sequence is TGTGCCACCACCTCGGGGAGGGGAGCTACCGGGGAGCTGTTTTTT.

CDR3 in DNA: TGCAGTGCTTCGGACAGCCGTAGCAATCAGCCCCAGCATTTT. Translating it yields CSASDSRSNQPQHF. The rearrangement uses TRBV20-1 and TRBJ1-5; TRBD1 is a possible D gene (6 bases). The CDR3 totals 14 residues. V was shortened by 5 bases and J by 0 bases, with 11 bases between the two germline ends. Germline V gives CDR1 DFQATT, CDR2 SNEGSKA (reference sequence).

This clonotype was observed a few times. The rearrangement uses TRBV28 and TRBJ2-1; possible D gene TRBD2, 6 bases. Trimming left V 5 bases short and J 0 bases short, with 11 bases between. Germline V gene sequence: CDR1 MDHEN, CDR2 SYDVKM. The CDR3 has 15 residues. The CDR3 region is CASSTTSFSYNEQFF. The CDR3 coding sequence is TGTGCCAGCAGTACCACTAGCTTCTCCTACAATGAGCAGTTCTTC.

The chain carries TRBV29-1 and TRBJ2-2, with 8 bases aligning to TRBD2. CDR1 and CDR2 from the germline V gene are SQVTM and ANQGSEA. The junction had 3 bases not matched to a gene; V was cut back by 1 base and J by 5 bases. The CDR3 has 14 residues. This CDR3 reads CSVEGGGRTGELFF. In DNA form, the CDR3 reads TGCAGCGTTGAAGGGGGCGGGAGGACCGGGGAGCTGTTTTTT.

This chain connects TRBV29-1 to TRBJ1-6; D is uncertain. Trimming took 0 bases from V and 10 from J, leaving 10 bases between them. This CDR3 spans 13 amino acids. Germline V gene sequence: CDR1 SQVTM, CDR2 ANQGSEA. CDR3 in DNA: TGCAGCGTTGAAGAGGGGTGGGGATCACCCCTCCACTTT. As protein: CSVEEGWGSPLHF. Full variable domain (remainder filled in from reference TRBV29-1 and TRBJ1-6): SAVISQKPSRDICQRGTSLTIQCQVDSQVTMMFWYRQQPGQSLTLIATANQGSEATYESGFVIDKFPISRPNLTFSTLTVSNMSPEDSSIYLCSVEEGWGSPLHFGNGTRLTVT.

The chain combines TRBV4-1 with TRBJ2-1; TRBD1 or TRBD2 may be the D gene (6 bases each). CDR1 MGHRA and CDR2 YSYEKL come from the germline V gene. Between the trimmed V and J ends, which lost 4 bases and 9 bases, there was a span of 19 bases. The CDR3 is made up of 15 amino acids. The chain's CDR3 is CASSRGGTPLGEQFF. CDR3 DNA sequence: TGCGCCAGCAGCCGAGGGGGGACTCCACTCGGTGAGCAGTTCTTC.

This clonotype was seen a handful of times. The chain combines TRBV6-5 with TRBJ1-2; D is uncertain. V was shortened by 4 bases and J by 3 bases, with 3 bases between the two germline ends. There are 11 residues in the CDR3. Germline CDR1 reads MNHEY; CDR2 reads SVGAGI. CDR3 sequence (DNA): TGTGCCAGCAGTTCCTACTATGGCTACACCTTC. The encoded protein is CASSSYYGYTF.

This chain's CDR3 is CASRGGGPPGPDTQYF. The CDR3 bases are TGTGCCAGCAGAGGAGGGGGCCCGCCTGGTCCAGATACGCAGTATTTT. The chain joins TRBV28 to TRBJ2-3; D possibly corresponds to TRBD1 (7 bases). V dropped 6 bases and J dropped 4 bases, with 20 bases sitting between them. The CDR3 has 16 amino acids. Germline CDR1 and CDR2: MDHEN and SYDVKM.

This clonotype occurred a few times. The rearrangement links TRBV7-2 to TRBJ1-5; 7 positions match TRBD1. The germline gives CDR1 SGHTA, CDR2 FQGNSA. The CDR3 extends over 14 amino acids. The trim removed 1 base at V and 6 bases at J, leaving 3 bases unmatched. The CDR3 is CASSLVTGPQPQHF. The CDR3 DNA reads as TGTGCCAGCAGCTTAGTGACAGGGCCTCAGCCCCAGCATTTT.

The chain employs TRBV11-2 and TRBJ2-5; weak D call: TRBD2 (6 bases). The V gene lost 5 bases and the J gene lost 3 bases, with 13 bases spanning the gap. The V gene's germline CDR1 is SGHAT and CDR2 FQNNGV. The CDR3 is made up of 14 amino acids. The chain's CDR3 is CASSQVWGEETQYF. CDR3 bases: TGTGCCAGCAGCCAGGTGTGGGGGGAAGAGACCCAGTACTTC.

CDR3 coding DNA: TGTGCCACCACAGGACAGTACAATCAGCCCCAGCATTTT. It codes for CATTGQYNQPQHF. The gene calls are TRBV10-3 and TRBJ1-5; a possible D gene is TRBD1 (6 bases). The germline V gene has CDR1 ENHRY and CDR2 SYGVKD. The CDR3 length is 13 residues. V lost 10 bases and J lost 3, with 13 bases in between.